Listed below are T cell receptor beta chains from one sample, sequenced in a study of blood T cell repertoires in COVID-19. Repertoires were generated with immunoSEQ multiplex PCR, while TCRdb's copy carries only in-frame clones and drops some. Among around 100,000 clones, 85% were seen once, and the ten largest hold more than 10%. The specimen sequenced was peripheral blood. The receptors derive from a human donor in a cohort sampled during active COVID-19. Each CDR3 is given with its conserved first and last residue. Clone size is shown for a subset of rows, as once, few, many or a class of expanded clone.

j_call v_call clone_size cdr3_aa
TRBJ2-4 TRBV16 . CASSPEGPVDIQYF
TRBJ2-7 TRBV5-1 . CASSASSYEQYF
TRBJ2-3 TRBV7-2 once CASSLVISTDTQYF
TRBJ1-1 TRBV2 . CASSYLSTEAFF
TRBJ1-2 TRBV27 . CASSFGTAYGYTF
TRBJ2-1 TRBV4-3 . CASSREIASSFSYNEQFF
TRBJ1-2 TRBV14 . CASSQRPRGGYTF
TRBJ2-6 TRBV5-1 . CASSPGGQGSSGANVLTF
TRBJ2-7 TRBV6-4 . CASSGGVISYEQYF
TRBJ1-5 TRBV5-6 once CASSPGQGRTQHF
TRBJ1-2 TRBV5-6 . CASSLQGAGGYTF
TRBJ2-7 TRBV5-1 . CASSLEPSGGLYEQYF